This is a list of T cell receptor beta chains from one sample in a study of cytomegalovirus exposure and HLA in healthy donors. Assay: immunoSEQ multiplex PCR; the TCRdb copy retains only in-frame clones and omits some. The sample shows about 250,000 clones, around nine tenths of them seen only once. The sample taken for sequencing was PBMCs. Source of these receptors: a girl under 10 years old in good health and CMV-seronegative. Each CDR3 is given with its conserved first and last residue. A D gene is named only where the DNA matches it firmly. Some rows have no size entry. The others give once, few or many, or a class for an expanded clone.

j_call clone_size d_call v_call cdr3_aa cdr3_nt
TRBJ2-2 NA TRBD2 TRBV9 CASSGPRSGGAPSGELFF TGTGCCAGCAGCGGACCTCGAAGCGGGGGGGCACCCTCCGGGGAGCTGTTTTTT
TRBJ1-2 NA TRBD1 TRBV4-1 CASSQEQGNYGYAF TGCGCCAGCAGCCAAGAACAGGGGAACTATGGCTACGCCTTC
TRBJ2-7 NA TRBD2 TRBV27 CASNLAGDMGEQYF TGTGCCAGCAACCTAGCGGGAGATATGGGGGAGCAGTACTTC
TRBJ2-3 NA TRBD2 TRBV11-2 CASSPPLAGGLNTQYF TGTGCCAGCAGCCCACCCCTAGCGGGAGGGCTGAATACGCAGTATTTT
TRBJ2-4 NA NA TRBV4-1 CASSQVWGGGKLAKNIQYF TGCGCCAGCAGCCAAGTCTGGGGTGGGGGCAAACTAGCCAAAAACATTCAGTACTTC
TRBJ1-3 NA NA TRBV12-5 CASGLAPKTDSGGNTIYF TGTGCTAGTGGTTTGGCCCCCAAAACCGACAGTGGCGGAAACACCATATATTTT
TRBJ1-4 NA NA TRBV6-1 CASTSWTNEKLFF TGTGCCAGCACGAGCTGGACTAATGAAAAACTGTTTTTT
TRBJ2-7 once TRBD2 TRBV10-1 CASSESAGLAGVLHEQYF TGCGCCAGCAGTGAGTCGGCTGGACTAGCGGGAGTACTCCACGAGCAGTACTTC
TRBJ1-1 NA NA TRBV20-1 CSASVLTEAFF TGCAGTGCTAGTGTATTAACTGAAGCTTTCTTT
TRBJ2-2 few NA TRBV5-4 CASSLGRSLNTGELFF TGTGCCAGCAGCTTGGGACGGAGCCTGAACACCGGGGAGCTGTTTTTT
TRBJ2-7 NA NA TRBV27 CASKSPWPHEQYF TGTGCCAGCAAATCCCCGTGGCCTCACGAGCAGTACTTC
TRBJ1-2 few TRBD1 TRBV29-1 CSVKTGTGGYGYTF TGCAGCGTTAAAACCGGGACAGGGGGCTATGGCTACACCTTC
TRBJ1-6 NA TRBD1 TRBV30 CAWSVAGGSPLHF TGTGCCTGGAGTGTGGCAGGGGGATCACCCCTCCACTTT
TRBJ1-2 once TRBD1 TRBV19 CASSPMTGSEYGYTF TGTGCCAGTAGTCCGATGACAGGGTCAGAATATGGCTACACCTTC
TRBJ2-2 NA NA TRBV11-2 CASSLQGRGELFF TGTGCCAGCAGCTTACAGGGTAGGGGGGAGCTGTTTTTT
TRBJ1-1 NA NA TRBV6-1 CASSEGGGMNTEAFF TGTGCCAGCAGCGAGGGGGGAGGGATGAACACTGAAGCTTTCTTT
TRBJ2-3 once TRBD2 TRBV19 CASSGLAGGTDTQYF TGTGCCAGTAGTGGATTAGCGGGAGGCACAGATACGCAGTATTTT
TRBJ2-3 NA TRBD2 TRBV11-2 CASSLLAGGTDTQYF TGTGCCAGCAGCTTACTAGCGGGGGGCACAGATACGCAGTATTTT
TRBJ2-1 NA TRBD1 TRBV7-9 CASSFDRGNEQFF TGTGCCAGCAGCTTCGACAGGGGAAATGAGCAGTTCTTC
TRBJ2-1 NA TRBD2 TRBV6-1 CASRLLAGVGNEQFF TGTGCCAGCAGGCTCCTAGCGGGAGTAGGTAATGAGCAGTTCTTC
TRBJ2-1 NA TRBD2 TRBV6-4 CASSRTSGLAGGSSYNEQFF TGTGCCAGCAGTCGAACATCGGGACTAGCGGGGGGAAGCTCCTACAATGAGCAGTTCTTC
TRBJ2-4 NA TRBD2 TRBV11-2 CASSPREGAKNIQYF TGTGCCAGCAGCCCCAGGGAGGGGGCCAAAAACATTCAGTACTTC
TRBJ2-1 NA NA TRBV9 CASSPQGRNEQFF TGTGCCAGCAGCCCACAGGGTCGAAATGAGCAGTTCTTC
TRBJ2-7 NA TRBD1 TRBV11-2 CASSPQGEKGYEQYF TGTGCCAGCAGCCCACAGGGGGAGAAGGGTTACGAGCAGTACTTC
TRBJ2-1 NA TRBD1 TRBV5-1 CASTGGTGTYNEQFF TGCGCCAGCACAGGGGGAACGGGAACCTACAATGAGCAGTTCTTC
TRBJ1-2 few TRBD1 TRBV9 CASSEGDRANGYTF TGTGCCAGCAGCGAGGGGGACAGGGCAAATGGCTACACCTTC
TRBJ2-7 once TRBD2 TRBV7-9 CASSLTAGGVRSYEQYF TGTGCCAGCAGCTTAACGGCGGGAGGGGTAAGATCCTACGAGCAGTACTTC
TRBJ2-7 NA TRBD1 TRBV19 CASSKGGTTTYEQYF TGTGCCAGTAGTAAAGGGGGCACCACCACCTACGAGCAGTACTTC
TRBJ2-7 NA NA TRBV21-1 CASSKGTSGRIDEQYF TGTGCCAGCAGCAAAGGGACTAGCGGGAGAATTGACGAGCAGTACTTC
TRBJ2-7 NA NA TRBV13 CASSRDRSSYEQYF TGTGCCAGCAGCCGAGACAGGAGCTCCTACGAGCAGTACTTC
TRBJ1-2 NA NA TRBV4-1 CASSQDLQGTGYTF TGCGCCAGCAGCCAAGATCTTCAGGGAACGGGCTACACCTTC
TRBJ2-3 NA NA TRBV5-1 CASSSTASTDTQYF TGCGCCAGCAGCTCGACAGCTAGCACAGATACGCAGTATTTT
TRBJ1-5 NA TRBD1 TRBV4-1 CASSRGGESNQPQHF TGCGCCAGCAGCCGAGGGGGCGAAAGCAATCAGCCCCAGCATTTT
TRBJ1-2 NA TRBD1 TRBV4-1 CASSQALLDRGQFYGYTF TGCGCCAGCAGCCAAGCGCTTTTGGACAGGGGGCAATTCTATGGCTACACCTTC
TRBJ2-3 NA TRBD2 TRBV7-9 CASSLLAGGTDTQYF TGTGCCAGCAGCTTACTAGCGGGGGGCACAGATACGCAGTATTTT
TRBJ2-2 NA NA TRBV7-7 CASSPDRNTGELFF TGTGCTAGCAGCCCCGACAGGAACACCGGGGAGCTGTTTTTT
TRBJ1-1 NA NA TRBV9 CASSDGANTEAFF TGTGCCAGCAGCGACGGAGCGAACACTGAAGCTTTCTTT
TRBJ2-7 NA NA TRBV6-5 CASSYSRTAGTYEQYF TGTGCCAGCAGTTACTCAAGAACCGCGGGCACCTACGAGCAGTACTTC
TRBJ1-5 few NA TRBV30 CAWSPGANQPQHF TGTGCCTGGAGTCCGGGTGCCAATCAGCCCCAGCATTTT
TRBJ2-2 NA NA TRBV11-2 CASRTQPTNTGELFF TGTGCCAGCAGAACACAGCCGACGAACACCGGGGAGCTGTTTTTT
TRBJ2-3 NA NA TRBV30 CAWSTGTFSTDTQYF TGTGCCTGGAGTACAGGGACCTTTAGCACAGATACGCAGTATTTT
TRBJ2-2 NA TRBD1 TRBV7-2 CASSQGQAYGELFF TGTGCCAGCAGCCAAGGACAGGCTTACGGGGAGCTGTTTTTT
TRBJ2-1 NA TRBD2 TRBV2 CATTTTGTSGSAEQFF TGTGCCACCACTACCACCGGGACTAGCGGGAGTGCTGAGCAGTTCTTC
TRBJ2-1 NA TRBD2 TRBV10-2 CASRNLAGVPQGEQFF TGCGCCAGCAGAAATCTAGCGGGAGTTCCCCAAGGTGAGCAGTTCTTC
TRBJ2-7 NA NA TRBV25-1 CASSEWDNYEQYF TGTGCCAGCAGTGAATGGGACAACTACGAGCAGTACTTC
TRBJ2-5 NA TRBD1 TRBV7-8 CASSARQGFQETQYF TGTGCCAGCAGCGCGCGACAGGGCTTCCAAGAGACCCAGTACTTC
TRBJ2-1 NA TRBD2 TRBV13 CASSPGLAGIREQFF TGTGCCAGCAGCCCGGGCCTAGCGGGGATACGTGAGCAGTTCTTC
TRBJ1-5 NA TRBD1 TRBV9 CASSHGTGLQPQHF TGTGCCAGCAGCCACGGGACAGGGCTTCAGCCCCAGCATTTT
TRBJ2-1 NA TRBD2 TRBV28 CASSSFSGTRNEQFF TGTGCCAGCAGTAGTTTTAGCGGGACTCGCAATGAGCAGTTCTTC
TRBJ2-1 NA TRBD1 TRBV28 CASRSGTGGGNEQFF TGTGCCAGCAGGAGCGGGACAGGGGGGGGGAATGAGCAGTTCTTC
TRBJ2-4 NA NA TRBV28 CASRASKNIQYF TGTGCCAGCAGGGCCTCCAAAAACATTCAGTACTTC
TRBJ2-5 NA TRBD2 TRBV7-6 CASSSAGLGIGETQYF TGTGCCAGCAGCTCAGCGGGACTAGGGATAGGAGAGACCCAGTACTTC
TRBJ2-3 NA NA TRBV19 CASSIAFSADTQYF TGTGCCAGTAGTATCGCCTTTAGTGCAGATACGCAGTATTTT
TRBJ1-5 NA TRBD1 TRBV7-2 CASSYPGGQGTYGNQPQHF TGTGCCAGCAGCTACCCCGGGGGACAGGGGACTTACGGCAATCAGCCCCAGCATTTT
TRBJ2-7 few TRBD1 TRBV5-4 CASSKGTGNYEQYF TGTGCCAGCAGCAAGGGGACAGGGAACTACGAGCAGTACTTC
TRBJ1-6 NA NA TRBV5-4 CASSDPDGESSYNSPLHF TGTGCCAGCAGCGACCCGGACGGGGAGAGCTCCTATAATTCACCCCTCCACTTT
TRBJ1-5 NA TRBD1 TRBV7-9 CASSSRQGIQPQHF TGTGCCAGCAGCTCGAGACAGGGGATTCAGCCCCAGCATTTT